This T cell receptor (beta chain) was profiled in a study of blood T cells in healthy people across ages. Study information: Researchers report that template switching captured about one barcoded beta molecule per two T cells. Study-wide results and caveats: For the donors, CMV status was unknown and possibly confounded expanded clonotype changes. Naive CD4+ cells and diversity were both higher in long-lived donors than in aged donors.

Points on this clonotype: The antigen is unknown.

Trimming took 1 base from V and 8 from J; bases not matched to a gene: 5. CDR1 SGHTA and CDR2 FQGNSA come from the germline V gene. The CDR3 spans 16 residues. A second PCR, run for about 7 to 12 cycles, used a sample-barcoded 5' primer plus a J-beta primer mix. A 12-random-nucleotide template-switch adaptor tagged each cDNA molecule. Using its own MiXCR run on the 5' RACE reads, TCRdb lists one record per CDR3 protein. The table records about 580,000 distinct CDR3 sequences, roughly 43% of them present only once. This TCR derives from a man aged 80 or over in good health. The V and J genes are TRBV7-2 and TRBJ2-1, with 13 positions matching TRBD2. Sequenced material: blood. The CDR3 coding sequence is TGTGCCAGCAGCTTAGAGGGGACTAGCGGGACCTATGAGCAGTTCTTC. This sequence encodes CASSLEGTSGTYEQFF.